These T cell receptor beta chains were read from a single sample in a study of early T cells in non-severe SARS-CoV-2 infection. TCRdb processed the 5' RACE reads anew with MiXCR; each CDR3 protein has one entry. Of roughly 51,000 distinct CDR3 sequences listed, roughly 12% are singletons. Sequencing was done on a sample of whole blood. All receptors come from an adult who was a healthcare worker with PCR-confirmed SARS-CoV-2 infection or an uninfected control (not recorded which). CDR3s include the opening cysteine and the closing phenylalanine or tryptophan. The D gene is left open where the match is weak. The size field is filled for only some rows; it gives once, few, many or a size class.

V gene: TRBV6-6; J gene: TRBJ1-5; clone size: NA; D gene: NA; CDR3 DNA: TGTGCCAGCAGACGGACAGCAGATAGCAATCAGCCCCAGCATTTT; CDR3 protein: CASRRTADSNQPQHF
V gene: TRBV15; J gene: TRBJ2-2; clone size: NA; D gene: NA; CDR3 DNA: TGTGCCACCAGCCCTGGACTACCCGACACCGGGGAGCTGTTTTTT; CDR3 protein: CATSPGLPDTGELFF
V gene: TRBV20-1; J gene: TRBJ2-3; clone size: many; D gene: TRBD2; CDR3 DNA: TGCAGTGCTAGAGTAGCGGGAAGTGCAGATACGCAGTATTTT; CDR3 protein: CSARVAGSADTQYF
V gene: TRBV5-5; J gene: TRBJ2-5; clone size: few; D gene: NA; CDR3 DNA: TGTGCCAGCAGCTGGGACTACCAAGAGACCCAGTACTTC; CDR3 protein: CASSWDYQETQYF
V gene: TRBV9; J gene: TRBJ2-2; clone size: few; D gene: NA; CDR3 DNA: TGTGCCAGCAGCGCTCGCTCCGGGGCCGGGGAGCTGTTTTTT; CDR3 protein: CASSARSGAGELFF
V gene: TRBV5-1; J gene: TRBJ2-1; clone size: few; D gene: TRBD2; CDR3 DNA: TGCGCCAGCAGACAACCACCGGGACTAGAGCAGTTCTTC; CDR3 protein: CASRQPPGLEQFF
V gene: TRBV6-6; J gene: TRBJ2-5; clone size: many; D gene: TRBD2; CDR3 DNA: TGTGCCAGCAGCGGGGGGGGACGGGAGACCCAGTACTTC; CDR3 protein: CASSGGGRETQYF
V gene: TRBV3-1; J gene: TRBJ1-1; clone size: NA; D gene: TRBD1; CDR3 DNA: TGTGCCAGCAGCCAACAGACAGGGAGGACTGAAGCTTTCTTT; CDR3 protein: CASSQQTGRTEAFF
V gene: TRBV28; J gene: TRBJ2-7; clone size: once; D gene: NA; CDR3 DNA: TGTGCCAGCAGTTTAGACGGTGCCCTCTCCTACGAGCAGTACTTC; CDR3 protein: CASSLDGALSYEQYF
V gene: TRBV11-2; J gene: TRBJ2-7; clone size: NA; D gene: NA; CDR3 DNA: TGTGCCAGCAGCAAATCCTACGAGCAGTACTTC; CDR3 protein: CASSKSYEQYF
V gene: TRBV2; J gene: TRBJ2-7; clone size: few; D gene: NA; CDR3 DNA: TGTGCCAGCGGGACTGCCTCTATCTACGAGCAGTACTTC; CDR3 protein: CASGTASIYEQYF
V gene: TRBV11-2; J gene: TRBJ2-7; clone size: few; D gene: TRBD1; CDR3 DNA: TGTGCCAGCAGCTTAGTCGGAGGACAGGGCTACGAGCAGTACTTC; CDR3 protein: CASSLVGGQGYEQYF
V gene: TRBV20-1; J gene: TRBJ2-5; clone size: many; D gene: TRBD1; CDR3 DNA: TGCAGTGCTAGAGATTGGGACAGGGGAGGCTTGGAGACCCAGTACTTC; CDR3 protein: CSARDWDRGGLETQYF
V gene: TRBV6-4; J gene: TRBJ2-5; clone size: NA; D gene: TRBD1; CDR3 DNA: TGTGCCAGCAGTCAGGGACAGCAAGAGACCCAGTACTTC; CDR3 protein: CASSQGQQETQYF
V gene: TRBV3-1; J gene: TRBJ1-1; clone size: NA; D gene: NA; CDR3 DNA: TGTGCCAGCAGCCAAGACTGGACCCGGGAAGCTTTCTTT; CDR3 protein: CASSQDWTREAFF
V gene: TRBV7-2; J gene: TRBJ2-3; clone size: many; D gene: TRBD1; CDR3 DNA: TGTGCCAGCAGCTTCGGGGTCAGGGGGTCGGTAGTGGCAGATACGCAGTATTTT; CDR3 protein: CASSFGVRGSVVADTQYF
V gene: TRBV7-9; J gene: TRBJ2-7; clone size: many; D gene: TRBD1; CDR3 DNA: TGTGCCAGCAGCCCAGGACAGGGTTTGGGCGGCGAGCAGTACTTC; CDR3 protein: CASSPGQGLGGEQYF
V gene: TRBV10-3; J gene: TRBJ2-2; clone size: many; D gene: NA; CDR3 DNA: TGTGCCATCAGTGTATCGAGAGTCACAGGGACGAACACCGGGGAGCTGTTTTTT; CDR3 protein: CAISVSRVTGTNTGELFF
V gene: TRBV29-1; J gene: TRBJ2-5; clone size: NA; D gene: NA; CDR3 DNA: TGCAGCGCCCACAGTCTGCAAGGGTCCCAAGAGACCCAGTACTTC; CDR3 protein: CSAHSLQGSQETQYF
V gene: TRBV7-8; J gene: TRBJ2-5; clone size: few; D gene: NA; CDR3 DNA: TGTGCCAGCAGCCCGAGTGGACACCAAGAGACCCAGTACTTC; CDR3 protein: CASSPSGHQETQYF
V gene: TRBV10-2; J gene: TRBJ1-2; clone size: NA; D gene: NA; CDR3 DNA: NA; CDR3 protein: CTSSDWAGGTF
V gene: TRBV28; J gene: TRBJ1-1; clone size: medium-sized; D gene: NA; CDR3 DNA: TGTGCCAGCAGTTTGGAAACGGTCCAGAACACTGAAGCTTTCTTT; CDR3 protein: CASSLETVQNTEAFF
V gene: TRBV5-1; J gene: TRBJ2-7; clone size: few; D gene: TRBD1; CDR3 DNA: TGCGCCAGCAGCTCGACAGGGGCTTTCTACGAGCAGTACTTC; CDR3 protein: CASSSTGAFYEQYF
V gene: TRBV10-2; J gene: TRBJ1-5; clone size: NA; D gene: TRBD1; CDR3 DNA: TGCGCCAGCACCGGGACAGCTAGCAATCAGCCCCAGCATTTT; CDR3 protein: CASTGTASNQPQHF
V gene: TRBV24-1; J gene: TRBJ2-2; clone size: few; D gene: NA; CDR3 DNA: TGTGCCACCAGTGATTTAAGCGGCGGGGAGCTGTTTTTT; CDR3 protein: CATSDLSGGELFF
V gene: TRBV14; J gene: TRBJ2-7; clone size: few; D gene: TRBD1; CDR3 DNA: TGTGCCAGCAGCGACCCGGACAGGCTCTACGAGCAGTACTTC; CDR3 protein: CASSDPDRLYEQYF
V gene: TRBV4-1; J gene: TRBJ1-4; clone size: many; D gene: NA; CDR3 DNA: TGCGCCAGCAGCCAAGTACGATTACCCGAAAAACTGTTTTTT; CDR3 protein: CASSQVRLPEKLFF
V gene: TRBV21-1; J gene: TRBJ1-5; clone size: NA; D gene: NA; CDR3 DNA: TGTGCCAGCAGCAAAGGCGGAGGCTTAAGCAATCAGCCCCAGCATTTT; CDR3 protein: CASSKGGGLSNQPQHF
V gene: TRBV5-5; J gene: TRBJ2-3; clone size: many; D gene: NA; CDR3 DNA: TGTGCCAGCAGCCCGGACCCCTACTTCACAGATACGCAGTATTTT; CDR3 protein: CASSPDPYFTDTQYF
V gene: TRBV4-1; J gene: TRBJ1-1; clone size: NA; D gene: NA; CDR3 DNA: TGCGCCAGCAGCCAAGGAGCGGGCCGCGGCACTGAAGCTTTCTTT; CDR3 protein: CASSQGAGRGTEAFF
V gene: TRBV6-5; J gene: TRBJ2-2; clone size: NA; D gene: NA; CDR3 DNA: TGTGCCAGCAGTTACTCGATGTTCACCGGGGAGCTGTTTTTT; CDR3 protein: CASSYSMFTGELFF
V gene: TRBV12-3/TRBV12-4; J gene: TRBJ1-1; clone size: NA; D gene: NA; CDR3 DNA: TGTGCCAGCAGTTTACCGACAGGTGAAGCTTTCTTT; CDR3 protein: CASSLPTGEAFF
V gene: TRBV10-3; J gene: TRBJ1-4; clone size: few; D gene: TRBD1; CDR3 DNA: TGTGCCATCAGCCCCGGTGGGACAGGGAGAGAAAAACTGTTTTTT; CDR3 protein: CAISPGGTGREKLFF
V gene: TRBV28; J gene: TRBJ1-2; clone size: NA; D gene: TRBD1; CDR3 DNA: TGTGCCAGCAGGGTAGGACAGGGGGCGAGTGGCTACACCTTC; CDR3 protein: CASRVGQGASGYTF
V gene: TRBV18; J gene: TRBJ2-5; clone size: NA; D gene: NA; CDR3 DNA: TGTGCCAGCTCACCCCAGTCTAGCTCGGAGACCCAGTACTTC; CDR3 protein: CASSPQSSSETQYF
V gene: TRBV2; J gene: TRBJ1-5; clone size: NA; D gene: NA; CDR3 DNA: TGTGCCAGCAGTTGGGACATTACCAATCAGCCCCAGCATTTT; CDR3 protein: CASSWDITNQPQHF
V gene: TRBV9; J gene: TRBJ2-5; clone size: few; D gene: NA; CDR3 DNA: TGTGCCAGCAGCCCCCGACAGCAAGAGACCCAGTACTTC; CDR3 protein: CASSPRQQETQYF
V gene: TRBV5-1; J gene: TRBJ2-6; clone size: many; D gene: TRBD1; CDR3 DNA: TGCGCCAGCAAAGAAGGGGGCACTGGGGCCAACGTCCTGACTTTC; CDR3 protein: CASKEGGTGANVLTF
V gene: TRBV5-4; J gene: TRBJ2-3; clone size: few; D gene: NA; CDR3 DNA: TGTGCCAGCAGCTTGGCGCAGGGAGTTAGCACAGATACGCAGTATTTT; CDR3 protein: CASSLAQGVSTDTQYF
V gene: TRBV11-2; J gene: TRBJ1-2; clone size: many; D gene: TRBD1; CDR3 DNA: TGTGCCAGCAGCTTAGTGGGGTGGACAGGGGAAGGCTACACCTTC; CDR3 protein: CASSLVGWTGEGYTF
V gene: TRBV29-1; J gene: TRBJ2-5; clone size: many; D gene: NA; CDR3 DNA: TGCAGCGTTGGAGTAACGGGGTCAGAGACCCAGTACTTC; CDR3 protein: CSVGVTGSETQYF
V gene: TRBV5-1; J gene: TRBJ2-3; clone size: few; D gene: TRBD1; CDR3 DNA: TGCGCCAGCAGCTTGGTCCAAACAGGGGGCACAGATACGCAGTATTTT; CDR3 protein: CASSLVQTGGTDTQYF
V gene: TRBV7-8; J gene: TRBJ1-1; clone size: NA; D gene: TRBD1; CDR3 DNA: TGTGCCAGCAGCTCAAGGACAGGGGCATTGAACACTGAAGCTTTCTTT; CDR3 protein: CASSSRTGALNTEAFF
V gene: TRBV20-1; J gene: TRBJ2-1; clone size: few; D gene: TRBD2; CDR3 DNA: TGCAGTGCTTGGCTAGCGGGAGCAGACAATGAGCAGTTCTTC; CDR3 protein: CSAWLAGADNEQFF
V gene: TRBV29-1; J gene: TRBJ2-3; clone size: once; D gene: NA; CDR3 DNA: TGCAGCGCCAAGAGGGGCGGACACACAGATACGCAGTATTTT; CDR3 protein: CSAKRGGHTDTQYF
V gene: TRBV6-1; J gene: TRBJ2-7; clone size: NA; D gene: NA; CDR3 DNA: TGTGCCAGCAGGGACGAACACTCCTACGAGCAGTACTTC; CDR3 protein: CASRDEHSYEQYF
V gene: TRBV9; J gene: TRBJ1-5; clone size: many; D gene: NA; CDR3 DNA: TGTGCCAGCAGCGTAGGGCCAGGGGATGGAGGGCCCCAGCATTTT; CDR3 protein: CASSVGPGDGGPQHF
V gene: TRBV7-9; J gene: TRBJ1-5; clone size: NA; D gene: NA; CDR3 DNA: TGTGCCAGCAGCTTAGGAGAGTATAGCAATCAGCCCCAGCATTTT; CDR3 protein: CASSLGEYSNQPQHF
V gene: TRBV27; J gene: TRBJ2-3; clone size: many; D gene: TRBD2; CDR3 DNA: TGTGCCACCGGGAGGGTCCCAGATACGCAGTATTTT; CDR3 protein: CATGRVPDTQYF
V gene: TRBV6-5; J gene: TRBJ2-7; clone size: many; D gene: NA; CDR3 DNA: TGTGCCAGTCTAGCAGAGATGGAGTACTTC; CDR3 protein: CASLAEMEYF
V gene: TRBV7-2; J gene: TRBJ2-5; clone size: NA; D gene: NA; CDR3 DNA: TGTGCCAGCAGCTTAATCGAGCCCCAAGAGACCCAGTACTTC; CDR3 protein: CASSLIEPQETQYF
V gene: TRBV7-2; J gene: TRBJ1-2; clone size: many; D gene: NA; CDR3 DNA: TGTGCCAGCAGCCTTACTTCTAACAGTAACTATGGCTACACCTTC; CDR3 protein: CASSLTSNSNYGYTF
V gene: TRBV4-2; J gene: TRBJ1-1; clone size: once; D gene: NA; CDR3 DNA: TGTGCCAGCAGCCACGATGGACGTACTGAAGCTTTCTTT; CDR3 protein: CASSHDGRTEAFF